This is a list of T cell receptor beta chains from one sample in a study of cytomegalovirus exposure and HLA in healthy donors. The repertoire was sequenced with immunoSEQ multiplex PCR; TCRdb's copy has only in-frame clones and lacks some. The sample contains 130,000 to 150,000 clones, just under 80% of which appear only once. Material for sequencing was PBMCs. The receptors were gathered from a man in his thirties or forties in good health and CMV-seronegative. The CDR3 runs from the conserved cysteine through the conserved F or W. The D gene is left open where the match is weak. Clone size is given for some rows only: seen once, a few or many times, or a class if the clone is expanded.

j_call v_call d_call clone_size cdr3_aa cdr3_nt
TRBJ2-3 TRBV7-9 TRBD2 NA CASSSGTIGTDTQYF TGTGCCAGCAGCTCCGGGACTATAGGCACAGATACGCAGTATTTT
TRBJ1-1 TRBV19 NA NA CASSIRGRLNTEAFF TGTGCCAGTAGTATTAGGGGCAGGCTGAACACTGAAGCTTTCTTT
TRBJ1-1 TRBV19 NA NA CASSISGLNTEAFF TGTGCCAGTAGTATATCAGGGTTGAACACTGAAGCTTTCTTT
TRBJ1-1 TRBV27 TRBD1 NA CASRGRGQITATEAFF TGTGCCAGCAGGGGCAGGGGGCAAATAACTGCCACTGAAGCTTTCTTT
TRBJ2-3 TRBV15 TRBD2 NA CATSSSAGRAHSTDTQYF TGTGCCACCAGCAGTTCGGCCGGGAGGGCCCACAGCACAGATACGCAGTATTTT
TRBJ2-3 TRBV27 TRBD2 once CASRDYSRDTQYF TGTGCCAGTCGGGACTATTCGCGAGATACGCAGTATTTT
TRBJ2-3 TRBV15 NA few CATSRDQVKAGDTQYF TGTGCCACCAGCAGAGACCAGGTTAAAGCTGGAGATACGCAGTATTTT
TRBJ2-1 TRBV5-1 TRBD2 NA CASSLAAPGGHNEQFF TGCGCCAGCAGCTTGGCCGCCCCGGGAGGGCACAATGAGCAGTTCTTC
TRBJ2-7 TRBV19 TRBD2 NA CASSMREGREQYF TGTGCCAGTAGTATGCGGGAGGGGCGGGAGCAGTACTTC
TRBJ2-2 TRBV6-1 NA NA CASSEVYLRAGELFF TGTGCCAGCAGTGAAGTGTATTTGAGGGCCGGGGAGCTGTTTTTT
TRBJ1-1 TRBV30 NA few CAWREGDGSAFF TGTGCCTGGAGAGAGGGGGATGGTTCAGCTTTCTTT
TRBJ1-2 TRBV7-9 TRBD1 NA CASSFGTANYGYTF TGTGCCAGCAGCTTTGGGACAGCCAACTATGGCTACACCTTC
TRBJ1-2 TRBV13 NA NA CASSGMEGLYGYTF TGTGCCAGCAGCGGAATGGAGGGTCTCTATGGCTACACCTTC
TRBJ2-7 TRBV5-6 NA NA CASSLGWGRFSSYEQYF TGTGCCAGCAGCTTGGGGTGGGGCAGGTTTAGCTCCTACGAGCAGTACTTC
TRBJ2-5 TRBV5-1 TRBD1 NA CASSLRAGGVEETQYF TGCGCCAGCAGCTTGAGGGCAGGGGGCGTTGAAGAGACCCAGTACTTC
TRBJ1-3 TRBV19 NA NA CASSMMTVSGNTIYF TGTGCCAGTAGTATGATGACAGTCTCTGGAAACACCATATATTTT
TRBJ2-2 TRBV5-1 NA NA CASSYRVLKTSGELFF TGCGCCAGCAGCTACCGGGTTCTAAAAACCTCCGGGGAGCTGTTTTTT
TRBJ2-1 TRBV4-2 NA once CASSQAFDSRASEQFF TGTGCCAGCAGCCAAGCGTTCGACTCCCGAGCTAGTGAGCAGTTCTTC
TRBJ2-7 TRBV27 TRBD2 NA CASSPQSSGRSEQYF TGTGCCAGCAGTCCCCAATCTAGCGGGAGGAGTGAGCAGTACTTC